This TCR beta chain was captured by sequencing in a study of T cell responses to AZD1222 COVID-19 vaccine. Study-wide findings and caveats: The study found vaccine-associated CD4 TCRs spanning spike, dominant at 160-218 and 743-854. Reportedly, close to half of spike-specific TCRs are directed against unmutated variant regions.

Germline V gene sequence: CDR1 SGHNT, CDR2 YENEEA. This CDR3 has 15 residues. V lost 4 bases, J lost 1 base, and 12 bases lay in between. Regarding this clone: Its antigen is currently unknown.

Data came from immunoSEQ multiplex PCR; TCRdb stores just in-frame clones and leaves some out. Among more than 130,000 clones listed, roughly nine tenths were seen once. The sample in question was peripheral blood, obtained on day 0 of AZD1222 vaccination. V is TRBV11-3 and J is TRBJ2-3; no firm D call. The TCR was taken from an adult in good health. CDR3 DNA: TGTGCCAGCAGCTCCCTAGGGTGGGGCACAGATACGCAGTATTTT. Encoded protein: CASSSLGWGTDTQYF.